A single sample is the source of the 9 T cell receptor beta chains below, sequenced in a study of beta chain features in type 1 diabetes. Expressed TCRB transcripts were sequenced after all isolated RNA was converted to cDNA. Libraries were prepared by immunoSEQ multiplex PCR; TCRdb keeps only in-frame clonotypes and omits some of them. In the table there are around 140,000 clones, roughly 9.7% of which are singletons. The source material was central memory CD4+ T cells from blood. These receptors were collected from a middle-aged woman in good health.

Ten or more counts support this clone. The genes are TRBV7-2 and TRBJ2-1; 10 positions match TRBD2. The CDR3 has 14 residues. The junction had 1 base not matched to a gene; V was cut back by 6 bases and J by 2 bases. CDR1 is SGHTA, CDR2 FQGNSA, per germline. CDR3 sequence reads: CASRGLAAYNEQFF. As DNA, the CDR3 is TGTGCCAGCAGAGGACTAGCGGCCTACAATGAGCAGTTCTTC.

This clone was found a few times. The chain has TRBV2 and TRBJ2-3, with 8 bases lining up with TRBD2. V trimming: 0 bases; J trimming: 0 bases; junction bases outside the gene matches: 5. The CDR3 covers 17 residues. The V gene's germline CDR1 is SNHLY and CDR2 FYNNEI. Written as DNA, the CDR3 is TGTGCCAGCAGTGAAGCGTGGAGACTAGCGAGCACAGATACGCAGTATTTT. It specifies CASSEAWRLASTDTQYF.

The chain employs TRBV2 and TRBJ1-5; D perhaps matches TRBD1 (5 bases). V shed 7 bases and J shed 5 bases, with 9 bases lying between them. Looked up from germline, CDR1 is SNHLY and CDR2 is FYNNEI. The CDR3 totals 12 residues. The CDR3 spells CASKQDHQPQHF. For the CDR3, the DNA is TGTGCCAGCAAACAGGACCATCAGCCCCAGCATTTT. The variable domain in full, completed from reference TRBV2 and TRBJ1-5, reads EPEVTQTPSHQVTQMGQEVILRCVPISNHLYFYWYRQILGQKVEFLVSFYNNEISEKSEIFDDQFSVERPDGSNFTLKIRSTKLEDSAMYFCASKQDHQPQHFGDGTRLSIL.

V gene TRBV14 combines with J gene TRBJ1-6; 7 nucleotides line up with TRBD1. The CDR3 has 14 amino acids. Germline V CDR1 and CDR2: SGHDN, FVKESK. V gave up 5 bases and J gave up 5 bases; unmatched junction bases: 3. The CDR3 DNA is TGTGCCAGCAGCGACAGGGTCAATAATTCACCCCTCCACTTT. This encodes CASSDRVNNSPLHF. The full variable domain, rest sourced from reference TRBV14 and TRBJ1-6, is EAGVTQFPSHSVIEKGQTVTLRCDPISGHDNLYWYRRVMGKEIKFLLHFVKESKQDESGMPNNRFLAERTGGTYSTLKVQPAELEDSGVYFCASSDRVNNSPLHFGNGTRLTVT.

The J gene is TRBJ2-7, the V gene TRBV5-1, with D perhaps TRBD1 (6 bases). Germline V gene lookup returns CDR1 SGHRS and CDR2 YFSETQ. V was trimmed by 4 bases and J by 7 bases, leaving 15 bases between them. The CDR3 contains 13 residues. CDR3 nucleotides: TGCGCCAGCAGCGAAATACAGGGTAGGGAGCAGTACTTC. It encodes CASSEIQGREQYF. The full variable domain, with the rest looked up from reference TRBV5-1 and TRBJ2-7, is KAGVTQTPRYLIKTRGQQVTLSCSPISGHRSVSWYQQTPGQGLQFLFEYFSETQRNKGNFPGRFSGRQFSNSRSEMNVSTLELGDSALYLCASSEIQGREQYFGPGTRLTVT.

This clone appeared a few times. Here the CDR3 DNA reads TGCGCCAGCAGCCCCGAGGGGGGGGAGGGACAGCCCCAGCATTTT. This translates into CASSPEGGEGQPQHF. The chain couples TRBV5-1 to TRBJ1-5, with a possible D match to TRBD1 (6 bases). The ends were cut back, 4 bases at V and 7 bases at J, with 18 bases in the middle. Germline V gene data show CDR1 as SGHRS and CDR2 as YFSETQ. The CDR3 loop spans 15 amino acids.

The chain uses TRBV19 and TRBJ2-3, with D maybe TRBD2 (5 bases). The germline gives CDR1 LNHDA, CDR2 SQIVND (reference sequence). The CDR3 totals 13 residues. V was clipped by 7 bases and J by 2 bases, with 10 bases between them. The CDR3 nucleotides read TGTGCCAGTACTCCGGGAAACACAGATACGCAGTATTTT. This codes for CASTPGNTDTQYF.

This clone was detected ten times or more. V and J are TRBV9 and TRBJ2-3; weak D call: TRBD2 (7 bases). The CDR3 has 16 residues. Trimming left V 2 bases short and J 2 bases short, with 15 bases between. Germline CDR1 is SGDLS and CDR2 is YYNGEE. The CDR3 nucleotides are TGTGCCAGCAGCGTGGGTACGGGGGGCATCACAGATACGCAGTATTTT. Translation: CASSVGTGGITDTQYF.

This clone came up many times. The chain carries TRBV11-3 and TRBJ2-2; possibly TRBD1 for D (6 bases). Per germline, CDR1 SGHNT and CDR2 YENEEA. The CDR3 totals 13 residues. V lost 5 bases to trimming and J lost 6 bases, with 10 bases between them. CDR3: CASSARQAGELFF. Written as DNA, the CDR3 is TGTGCCAGCAGCGCCCGACAGGCCGGGGAGCTGTTTTTT.